This T cell receptor (beta chain) came from a study of T cell responses to AZD1222 COVID-19 vaccine. Study findings and constraints: Distributed over spike, vaccine-associated CD4 TCRs predominated at 160-218 and 743-854. Females outnumbered males among donors, who were mostly white British; clonal diversity was possibly underestimated.

Profiling relied on immunoSEQ multiplex PCR, and the TCRdb table lists in-frame clones only, not all of them. Among 100,000 to 150,000 clones listed, roughly nine tenths were seen once. Comments on this clone: The antigen is not known.

Germline CDR1 SGDLS, CDR2 YYNGEE. The V end was cut by 0 bases, the J end by 4 bases, with 13 bases between. The CDR3 totals 15 residues. V usage is TRBV9 and J usage is TRBJ1-1; the D is unclear. This specimen consisted of peripheral blood, obtained on day 0 of AZD1222 vaccination. The TCR was taken from an adult in good health. The CDR3 sequence: CASSVADISGTEAFF. As DNA, the CDR3 is TGTGCCAGCAGCGTAGCGGATATCTCCGGCACTGAAGCTTTCTTT.